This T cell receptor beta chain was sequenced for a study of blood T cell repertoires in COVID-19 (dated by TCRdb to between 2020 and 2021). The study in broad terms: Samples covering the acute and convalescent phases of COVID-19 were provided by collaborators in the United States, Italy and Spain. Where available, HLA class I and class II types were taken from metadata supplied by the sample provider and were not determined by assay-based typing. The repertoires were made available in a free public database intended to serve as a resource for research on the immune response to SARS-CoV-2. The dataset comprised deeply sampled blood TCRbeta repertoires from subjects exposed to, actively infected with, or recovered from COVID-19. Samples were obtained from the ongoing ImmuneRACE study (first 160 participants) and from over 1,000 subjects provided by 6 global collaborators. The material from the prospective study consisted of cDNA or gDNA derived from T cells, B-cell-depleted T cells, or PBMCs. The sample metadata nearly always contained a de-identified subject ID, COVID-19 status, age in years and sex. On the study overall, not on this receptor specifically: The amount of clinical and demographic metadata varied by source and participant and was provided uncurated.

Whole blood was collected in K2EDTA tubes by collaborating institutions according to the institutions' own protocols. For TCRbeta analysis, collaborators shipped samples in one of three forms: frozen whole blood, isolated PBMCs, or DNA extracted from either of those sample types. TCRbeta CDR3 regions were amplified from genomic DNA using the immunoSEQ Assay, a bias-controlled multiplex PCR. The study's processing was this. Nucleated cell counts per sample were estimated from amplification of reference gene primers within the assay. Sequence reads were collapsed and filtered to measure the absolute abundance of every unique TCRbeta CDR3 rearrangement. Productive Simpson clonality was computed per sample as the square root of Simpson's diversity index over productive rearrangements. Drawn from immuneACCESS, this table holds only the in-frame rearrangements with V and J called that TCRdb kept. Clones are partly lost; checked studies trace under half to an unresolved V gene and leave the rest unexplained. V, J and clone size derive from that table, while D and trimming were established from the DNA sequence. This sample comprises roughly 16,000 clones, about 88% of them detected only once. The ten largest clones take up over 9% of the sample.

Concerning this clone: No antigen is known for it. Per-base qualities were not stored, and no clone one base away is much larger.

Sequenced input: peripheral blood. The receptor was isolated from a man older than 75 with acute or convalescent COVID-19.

The CDR3 corresponds to CASSPGQAGEKLFF. The nucleotide sequence reads as follows: TGCGCCAGCAGCCCCGGACAGGCTGGAGAAAAACTGTTTTTT. The chain links TRBV5-1 with TRBJ1-4; 7 junctional bases match TRBD1. Compared with germline, V lacks 4 bases and J lacks 8 bases; bases without a gene match: 8. The CDR3 runs 14 amino acids, cysteine and phenylalanine included. CDR3 DNA only is kept here, 42 bases in frame from base 1. CDR1 and CDR2 are drawn from the germline V gene: SGHRS, YFSETQ.